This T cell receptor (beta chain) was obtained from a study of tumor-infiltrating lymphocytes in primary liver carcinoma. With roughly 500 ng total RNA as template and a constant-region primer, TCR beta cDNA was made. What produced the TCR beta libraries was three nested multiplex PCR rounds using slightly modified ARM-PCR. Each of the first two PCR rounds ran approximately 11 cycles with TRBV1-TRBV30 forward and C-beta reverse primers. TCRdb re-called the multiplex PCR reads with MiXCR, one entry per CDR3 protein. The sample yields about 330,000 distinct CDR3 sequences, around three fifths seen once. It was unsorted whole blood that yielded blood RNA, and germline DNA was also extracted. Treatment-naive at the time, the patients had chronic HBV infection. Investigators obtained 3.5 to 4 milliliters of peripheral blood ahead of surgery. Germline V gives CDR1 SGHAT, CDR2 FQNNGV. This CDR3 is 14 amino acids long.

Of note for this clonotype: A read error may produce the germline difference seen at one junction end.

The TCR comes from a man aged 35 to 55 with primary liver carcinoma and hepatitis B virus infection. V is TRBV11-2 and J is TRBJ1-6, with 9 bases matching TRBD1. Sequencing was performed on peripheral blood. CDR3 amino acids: CASSATGGNSPLQF. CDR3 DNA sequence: TGTGCCAGCAGCGCGACAGGGGGGAATTCACCCCTCCAATTT.